The rows below give T cell receptor beta chains drawn from one sample of a study of CD8+ T cells in alopecia areata. Using immunoSEQ multiplex PCR, the repertoire was profiled, and TCRdb retains in-frame clones only, with some absent. The sample carries around 100,000 clones, over 75% recorded once. The sequencing used CD8+ T cells sorted from blood, collected at roughly week 30, from a patient treated with tofacitinib. The receptors come from a human donor with alopecia areata. Each CDR3 is given with its conserved first and last residue. A D gene is named only where the DNA matches it firmly. Clone size is not always given. Where it is, it says once, few, many or a class for expanded clones.

cdr3_length d_call j_call v_call clone_size cdr3_aa cdr3_nt
17 TRBD2 TRBJ2-1 TRBV4-1 - CASSQGTIAGGKNEQFF TGCGCCAGCAGCCAAGGCACCATAGCGGGAGGGAAAAATGAGCAGTTCTTC
14 - TRBJ2-1 TRBV7-7 - CASSPGSGTNEQFF TGTGCTAGCAGCCCAGGGAGCGGCACAAATGAGCAGTTCTTC
12 - TRBJ2-3 TRBV10-1 few CASGGAGDTQYF TGCGCCAGCGGCGGGGCGGGAGATACGCAGTATTTT
15 - TRBJ2-7 TRBV4-1 - CASSQASASSYEQYF TGCGCCAGCAGCCAAGCAAGCGCTAGCTCCTACGAGCAGTACTTC
13 - TRBJ2-3 TRBV10-3 - CAISVDNTDTQYF TGTGCCATCAGTGTGGACAACACAGATACGCAGTATTTT
16 - TRBJ1-2 TRBV27 - CASSLSSPPANYGYTF TGTGCCAGCAGTTTATCCTCGCCCCCAGCTAACTATGGCTACACCTTC
14 - TRBJ2-1 TRBV7-7 - CASSPLQGMYEQFF TGTGCCAGCAGCCCACTTCAGGGGATGTATGAGCAGTTCTTC
17 TRBD1 TRBJ1-5 TRBV9 - CASSRGGGSNSNQPQHF TGTGCCAGCAGCCGGGGAGGGGGCTCCAATAGCAATCAGCCCCAGCATTTT
16 TRBD1 TRBJ2-3 TRBV7-2 - CASSLEFQGALDTQYF TGTGCCAGCAGCTTAGAGTTTCAGGGGGCCCTAGATACGCAGTATTTT
14 - TRBJ2-2 TRBV28 - CASSLQGNTGELFF TGTGCCAGCAGTTTACAGGGGAACACCGGGGAGCTGTTTTTT
13 TRBD1 TRBJ2-7 TRBV29-1 once CSVMTGDSYEQYF TGCAGCGTGATGACAGGGGATTCCTACGAGCAGTACTTC
15 - TRBJ2-7 TRBV4-1 - CASSQDQGGRDEQYF TGCGCCAGCAGCCAAGACCAGGGGGGCCGGGACGAGCAGTACTTC
14 - TRBJ2-1 TRBV9 - CASSVDETRNEQFF TGTGCCAGCAGCGTAGACGAGACCCGGAATGAGCAGTTCTTC
12 - TRBJ1-1 TRBV30 - CAWSVGRTEAFF TGTGCCTGGAGTGTGGGGAGGACTGAAGCTTTCTTT
14 - TRBJ2-3 TRBV15 - CATSRGSQVDTQYF TGTGCCACCAGCAGAGGTAGTCAAGTAGATACGCAGTATTTT
14 - TRBJ2-5 TRBV19 - CASSMGGGAETQYF TGTGCCAGTAGTATGGGAGGAGGCGCGGAGACCCAGTACTTC
16 - TRBJ2-3 TRBV27 - CASSLPTGPNTDTQYF TGTGCCAGCAGTCTGCCGACGGGACCAAACACAGATACGCAGTATTTT
14 - TRBJ2-3 TRBV7-9 once CASSFGAATDTQYF TGTGCCAGCAGCTTTGGGGCGGCGACAGATACGCAGTATTTT
14 - TRBJ2-7 TRBV21-1 - CASSKRRQPYEQYF TGTGCCAGCAGCAAAAGAAGACAGCCCTACGAGCAGTACTTC
13 - TRBJ2-7 TRBV27 - CASSLGQTYEQYF TGTGCCAGCAGTTTAGGACAGACCTACGAGCAGTACTTC
14 TRBD2 TRBJ2-1 TRBV7-9 - CASGLAGGPSEQFF TGTGCCAGCGGACTAGCGGGGGGGCCCAGTGAGCAGTTCTTC
10 - TRBJ2-7 TRBV11-2 - CASSSYEQYF TGTGCCAGCAGCTCCTACGAGCAGTACTTC
16 - TRBJ2-6 TRBV11-2 - CASSLVWGDGANVLTF TGTGCCAGCAGCTTAGTGTGGGGAGACGGGGCCAACGTCCTGACTTTC
15 TRBD1 TRBJ2-7 TRBV13 - CASSLGQGSSYEQYF TGTGCCAGCAGCTTAGGACAGGGGAGCTCCTACGAGCAGTACTTC
14 TRBD1 TRBJ2-7 TRBV9 - CASSPWDSTYEQYF TGTGCCAGCAGCCCATGGGACAGTACCTACGAGCAGTACTTC
18 TRBD1 TRBJ2-1 TRBV4-1 - CASSLFDLPGQGANEQFF TGCGCCAGCAGCCTATTCGACTTACCGGGACAGGGGGCTAATGAGCAGTTCTTC
14 - TRBJ2-7 TRBV5-1 - CASSAGTATYEQYF TGCGCCAGCAGCGCCGGGACGGCGACCTACGAGCAGTACTTC
13 - TRBJ2-7 TRBV7-6 - CASSLAVSGEQYF TGTGCCAGCAGCTTAGCGGTCTCGGGCGAGCAGTACTTC